One sample yielded the 4 T cell receptor beta chains listed below, sequenced in a study of response to subunit inactivated influenza vaccine. TCRdb independently ran MiXCR on the RT-PCR reads; one entry per CDR3 protein. Here the sample spans roughly 760,000 distinct CDR3 sequences, 21% being singletons. Sample: PBMCs from blood, taken more than 4 days after vaccination. The receptors were gathered from a man aged 50-59 years who received an inactivated influenza vaccine.

The genes are TRBV28 and TRBJ1-6; D gene uncertain. This CDR3 has 15 residues. The V end was cut by 2 bases, the J end by 3 bases, with 8 bases between. Germline CDR1 is MDHEN and CDR2 is SYDVKM. The CDR3 coding sequence is TGTGCCAGCAGTTTAGACACCTTCTATAATTCACCCCTCCACTTT. Residues: CASSLDTFYNSPLHF.

This clonotype was observed at least ten times. The J gene is TRBJ2-3, the V gene TRBV7-2, with 7 bases identical to TRBD1. The CDR3 has 16 amino acids. With 5 bases clipped from V and 2 bases from J, the junction kept 10 bases outside the gene matches. Germline V gene data show CDR1 as SGHTA and CDR2 as FQGNSA. The CDR3 spells CASSQGDGRNTDTQYF. CDR3 coding DNA: TGTGCCAGCAGCCAGGGGGACGGCCGGAACACAGATACGCAGTATTTT.

This chain connects TRBV7-2 to TRBJ2-3; 11 nucleotides align to TRBD2. Trimming cost V 2 bases and J 3 bases; bases outside gene matches: 1. The CDR3 sequence is 15 residues long. The V gene's germline CDR1 is SGHTA and CDR2 FQGNSA. CDR3 residues: CASSLRLAGTDTQYF. CDR3 coding DNA: TGTGCCAGCAGCTTAAGACTAGCGGGGACAGATACGCAGTATTTT.

This clonotype was observed a few times. This chain links TRBV12-3 or TRBV12-4 with TRBJ1-2, with no clear D. Trimming left V 4 bases short and J 2 bases short, with 2 bases between. This CDR3 comprises 11 residues. CDR3 residues: CASSYNYGYTF. CDR3 DNA: TGTGCCAGCAGTTACAACTATGGCTACACCTTC.